The clone carrying this T cell receptor beta chain was observed once. Its antigen is still unknown. This sample stems from a study of T cells in Graves' hyperthyroidism and ophthalmopathy. Findings and caveats of the study: Most expanded thyroid clonotypes above 0.001 also appeared in blood.

Per the germline V gene, CDR1 is SGHRS and CDR2 is YFSETQ. Trimming removed 2 bases at V and 8 bases at J, with 23 bases between. CDR3 length: 17 amino acids. TCR beta CDR3 regions were amplified from RNA transcripts. In the first-round RT-PCR of the TCR CDR3, the HTBI primer set was used. MiXCR was run by TCRdb on the multiplex PCR reads, yielding one entry per CDR3 protein. This table has around 340,000 distinct CDR3 sequences, approximately 15% appearing once. Source material: blood. The chain recombines TRBV5-1 with TRBJ2-1; either TRBD1 or TRBD2 may supply D (6 bases each). The origin of this receptor is a man between 25 and 39 years old with Graves' hyperthyroidism. CDR3 protein: CASSFPRGLRLGDEQFF. The CDR3 DNA sequence: TGCGCCAGCAGCTTCCCCAGGGGCCTCCGACTAGGTGATGAGCAGTTCTTC.